These 10 T cell receptor beta chains share one sample of origin, sequenced in a study of blood T cell repertoires in COVID-19. Clones were read by immunoSEQ multiplex PCR, and TCRdb kept only the in-frame ones, dropping some. In the table there are roughly 200,000 clones, about 95% of which are singletons. The sequencing sample was made of peripheral blood. Source of these receptors: a man younger than 45 with COVID-19, enrolled during active disease.

The rearrangement uses TRBV7-6 and TRBJ2-3; 9 bases align to TRBD2. V shed 1 base and J 5 bases; nucleotides not matched to a gene: 10. Germline values: CDR1 SGHVS, CDR2 FNYEAQ. This CDR3 spans 17 amino acids. CDR3 DNA: TGTGCCAGCAGCTTAGTTCTAGCGGGGACAATGGGAGATACGCAGTATTTT. Translated: CASSLVLAGTMGDTQYF.

CDR3 DNA: TGTGCCAGCAGCCACCGCGGTAATTTAAGAGATGAGCAGTTCTTC. This encodes CASSHRGNLRDEQFF. The chain is built from TRBV14 and TRBJ2-1; D gene uncertain. The V and J ends lost 3 bases and 8 bases respectively, with 17 bases between them. The CDR3 extends over 15 amino acids. The V gene's germline CDR1 is SGHDN and CDR2 FVKESK. Using reference TRBV14 and TRBJ2-1 for the parts outside the CDR3, the full variable domain is EAGVTQFPSHSVIEKGQTVTLRCDPISGHDNLYWYRRVMGKEIKFLLHFVKESKQDESGMPNNRFLAERTGGTYSTLKVQPAELEDSGVYFCASSHRGNLRDEQFFGPGTRLTVL.

In nucleotides, the CDR3 is TGCGCCAGCAGCTTGGCCGGACAGGGAGCCTATGGCTACACCTTC. It specifies CASSLAGQGAYGYTF. This chain connects TRBV5-1 to TRBJ1-2; 8 nucleotides match TRBD1. V lost 0 bases to trimming and J lost 4 bases; unmatched junction nucleotides: 5. The CDR3 length is 15 residues. CDR1 SGHRS and CDR2 YFSETQ come from the germline V gene.

This chain links TRBV10-2 with TRBJ1-5; the match to TRBD1 covers 8 bases. The CDR3 contains 14 residues. With 6 bases clipped from V and 1 base from J, the junction kept 2 bases outside the gene matches. Germline values: CDR1 WSHSY, CDR2 SAAADI. CDR3: CASRRQGSNQPQHF. The CDR3 DNA reads TGCGCCAGCAGAAGACAGGGGAGCAATCAGCCCCAGCATTTT.

J is TRBJ2-7 and V is TRBV7-9; maybe TRBD2 (5 bases). This CDR3 comprises 13 residues. The V gene's germline CDR1 is SEHNR and CDR2 FQNEAQ (reference sequence). V lost 5 bases and J 7 bases, leaving 15 bases between the germline ends. The CDR3 sequence is CASSGRHGGEQYF. As DNA, the CDR3 is TGTGCCAGCAGCGGTAGACATGGCGGGGAGCAGTACTTC. The full variable domain, completed using reference TRBV7-9 and TRBJ2-7, is DTGVSQNPRHKITKRGQNVTFRCDPISEHNRLYWYRQTLGQGPEFLTYFQNEAQLEKSRLLSDRFSAERPKGSFSTLEIQRTEQGDSAMYLCASSGRHGGEQYFGPGTRLTVT.

This clone appeared a single time. DNA for the CDR3: TGTGCCAGCAGCCTAGAGCTGAACACTGAAGCTTTCTTT. It is translated as CASSLELNTEAFF. J is TRBJ1-1 and V is TRBV5-5, with no clear D. The CDR3 runs to 13 residues. The V end was cut by 4 bases, the J end by 0 bases, with 7 bases between. Germline V gene lookup returns CDR1 SGHKS and CDR2 YYEKEE (reference sequence).

The chain recombines TRBV10-1 with TRBJ2-7; weak D call: TRBD1 (7 bases). CDR3 length: 15 amino acids. CDR1 and CDR2 from the germline V gene are WNHNN and SYGVQD (reference sequence). Trimming cost V 4 bases and J 2 bases, with 15 bases left between them. The CDR3 protein is CASSGGVGTAYEQYF. The CDR3 bases are TGCGCCAGCAGTGGGGGGGTCGGGACAGCCTACGAGCAGTACTTC.

V usage is TRBV5-6 and J usage is TRBJ2-5; D is possibly TRBD2 (6 bases). The length of the CDR3 is 13 residues. Germline CDR1 is SGHDT and CDR2 is YYEEEE. V was pared by 4 bases and J by 2 bases, with 9 bases between. Here the CDR3 DNA reads TGTGCCAGCAGCCAGCGGGTACAAGAGACCCAGTACTTC. Residues: CASSQRVQETQYF.

The chain carries TRBV9 and TRBJ1-1, with TRBD1 as a possible D gene (6 bases). V was cut by 3 bases and J by 1 base, with 16 bases left in between. There are 16 residues in the CDR3. Germline assignment: CDR1 SGDLS and CDR2 YYNGEE. The CDR3 sequence is CASSERPQGPNTEAFF. CDR3 in DNA: TGTGCCAGCAGCGAACGGCCTCAGGGGCCGAACACTGAAGCTTTCTTT.

This chain's CDR3 is CAWSTGLANYEQYF. The CDR3 region has the DNA TGTGCCTGGAGTACGGGACTTGCCAACTACGAGCAGTACTTC. The genes are TRBV30 and TRBJ2-7, with D perhaps matching TRBD2 (6 bases). The CDR3 has 14 residues. With 2 bases removed from V and 3 bases from J, the gap between germline ends came to 14 bases. Per the germline V gene, CDR1 is GTSNPN and CDR2 is SVGIG (reference sequence).